A single T cell receptor (beta chain) is shown here with its context. The antigen remains undetermined. CDR3 length: 14 residues. Germline V CDR1 and CDR2: MNHEY, SVGAGI. V lost 6 bases and J 3 bases, leaving 15 bases between the germline ends. Researchers ran the PCR with 60 Vbeta and 13 Jbeta primers. TCRdb's copy holds only in-frame clones and misses some; the assay was immunoSEQ multiplex PCR. The sample data list about 200,000 clones. This entry is derived from a study of cytomegalovirus exposure and HLA in healthy donors. General study points: Researchers had no immune exposure information except CMV serostatus available.

The rearrangement uses TRBV6-5 and TRBJ2-7; weak D call: TRBD2 (5 bases). The sequencing sample was made of PBMCs. This receptor was taken from a boy aged 5-17 years in good health and CMV-seronegative. CDR3 bases: TGTGCCAGCAGCCGCCGGCCCGGGGACTACGAGCAGTACTTC. This sequence encodes CASSRRPGDYEQYF.